This is a list of T cell receptor beta chains from one sample in a study of cytomegalovirus exposure and HLA in healthy donors. Assay: immunoSEQ multiplex PCR; the TCRdb copy retains only in-frame clones and omits some. Its table lists tens of thousands of clones. The material sequenced was PBMCs. These receptors all come from a woman in her twenties or thirties in good health and CMV-seronegative. The CDR3 runs from the conserved cysteine through the conserved F or W. The D gene is left open where the match is weak.

j_call v_call d_call cdr3_aa cdr3_nt
TRBJ1-2 TRBV28 . CASSLPGNYGYTF TGTGCCAGCAGTTTACCCGGTAACTATGGCTACACCTTC
TRBJ1-1 TRBV2 TRBD1 CASMGQGVMNTEAFF TGTGCCAGCATGGGACAGGGGGTGATGAACACTGAAGCTTTCTTT
TRBJ2-1 TRBV28 . CASTPSPEEGNEQFF TGTGCCAGCACGCCGAGTCCGGAGGAGGGCAATGAGCAGTTCTTC
TRBJ1-2 TRBV5-1 . CASSLYGDSPNYGYTF TGCGCCAGCAGCTTGTATGGGGACTCTCCTAACTATGGCTACACCTTC
TRBJ2-3 TRBV5-1 TRBD2 CASASGTSTDTQYF TGCGCCAGCGCTAGCGGGACTAGCACAGATACGCAGTATTTT
TRBJ2-1 TRBV4-1 TRBD2 CASSQDRYTTSGSDNEQFF TGCGCCAGCAGCCAAGATCGATACACTACTAGCGGGAGCGACAATGAGCAGTTCTTC
TRBJ1-5 TRBV27 TRBD1 CASSLEQGGHHQPQHF TGTGCCAGCAGTTTAGAACAGGGGGGGCATCATCAGCCCCAGCATTTT
TRBJ2-7 TRBV6-5 . CASSYNPSSYEQYF TGTGCCAGCAGTTACAATCCCTCTTCCTACGAGCAGTACTTC
TRBJ2-7 TRBV6-5 TRBD2 CASSYIKREVYEQYF TGTGCCAGCAGTTACATAAAGCGGGAGGTCTACGAGCAGTACTTC
TRBJ2-1 TRBV15 TRBD2 CATSRRGGLYNEQFF TGTGCCACCAGCAGGCGGGGGGGACTTTACAATGAGCAGTTCTTC
TRBJ1-5 TRBV18 TRBD1 CASSPSGTGGQPQHF TGTGCCAGCTCACCCTCCGGGACAGGAGGTCAGCCCCAGCATTTT
TRBJ2-3 TRBV19 TRBD2 CASSTTSGSTDTQYF TGTGCCAGTAGTACGACTAGCGGTAGCACAGATACGCAGTATTTT
TRBJ1-5 TRBV19 . CASSADRNQPQHF TGTGCCAGTAGCGCAGACAGGAATCAGCCCCAGCATTTT
TRBJ2-5 TRBV5-6 TRBD1 CASSSDRGWGETQYF TGTGCCAGCAGCTCTGACAGGGGATGGGGGGAGACCCAGTACTTC
TRBJ2-5 TRBV19 . CASSMAGQVYF TGTGCCAGTAGTATGGCGGGGCAGGTATACTTC
TRBJ1-3 TRBV4-2 TRBD1 CASSHDRDRGFGNTIYF TGTGCCAGCAGCCATGACCGGGACAGGGGATTTGGAAACACCATATATTTT
TRBJ2-1 TRBV13 TRBD2 CASSARTSGRDHSSYNEQFF TGTGCCAGCAGCGCCCGGACTAGCGGGCGTGACCATAGCTCCTACAATGAGCAGTTCTTC
TRBJ1-1 TRBV15 . CATSRGTGWNTEAFF TGTGCCACCAGCAGAGGCACAGGATGGAACACTGAAGCTTTCTTT
TRBJ2-5 TRBV30 TRBD1 CAWSPNGRVAGTGLGETQYF TGTGCCTGGAGTCCAAACGGCCGGGTTGCCGGGACAGGGTTGGGAGAGACCCAGTACTTC
TRBJ2-2 TRBV5-1 TRBD2 CASSLVPSGTTGELFF TGCGCCAGCAGCTTGGTTCCTAGCGGGACCACCGGGGAGCTGTTTTTT
TRBJ1-3 TRBV6-5 TRBD1 CASRMTGHSGNTIYF TGTGCCAGCAGAATGACAGGGCACTCTGGAAACACCATATATTTT
TRBJ2-7 TRBV28 TRBD2 CASSRSGTGSYEQYF TGTGCCAGCAGCCGTAGCGGGACGGGCTCCTACGAGCAGTACTTC
TRBJ2-1 TRBV18 TRBD1 CASSPGQGKNEQFF TGTGCCAGCTCCCCGGGACAGGGAAAGAATGAGCAGTTCTTC
TRBJ1-2 TRBV7-9 . CASTVGGVGYGYTF TGTGCCAGCACCGTCGGGGGTGTGGGCTATGGCTACACCTTC
TRBJ1-2 TRBV5-4 . CASSSGGNYGYTF TGTGCCAGCAGCTCGGGGGGGAACTATGGCTACACCTTC
TRBJ1-5 TRBV19 . CASSTTGNHQPQHF TGTGCCAGTAGTACGACAGGAAATCATCAGCCCCAGCATTTT
TRBJ2-1 TRBV19 TRBD2 CASSTSRLASSYNEQFF TGTGCCAGTAGTACCTCTCGACTAGCGTCCTCCTACAATGAGCAGTTCTTC
TRBJ2-3 TRBV4-3 TRBD1 CASSQGQGAIADTQYF TGCGCCAGCAGCCAAGGACAGGGGGCGATCGCAGATACGCAGTATTTT
TRBJ2-1 TRBV4-3 TRBD1 CASSQRQGSVVIF TGCGCCAGCAGCCAACGACAGGGCTCCGTCGTGATCTTC
TRBJ2-7 TRBV6-5 TRBD2 CASSYVAGSYEQYF TGTGCCAGCAGTTATGTAGCGGGGTCCTACGAGCAGTACTTC
TRBJ2-7 TRBV28 TRBD2 CASSSGAKAYEQYF TGTGCCAGCTCTAGCGGGGCTAAAGCCTACGAGCAGTACTTC
TRBJ1-2 TRBV4-1 . CASSQVGGRRPYGYTF TGCGCCAGCAGCCAAGTTGGGGGGAGGAGGCCGTATGGCTACACCTTC
TRBJ2-7 TRBV9 TRBD1 CASSVDRGSYEQYF TGTGCCAGCAGCGTCGACAGGGGCAGCTACGAGCAGTACTTC
TRBJ1-1 TRBV7-9 TRBD1 CASSLATGASNTEAFF TGTGCCAGCAGCTTAGCGACAGGGGCTTCGAACACTGAAGCTTTCTTT
TRBJ2-5 TRBV18 . CASSPGDMYQETQYF TGTGCCAGCTCACCGGGGGACATGTACCAAGAGACCCAGTACTTC
TRBJ2-7 TRBV5-8 . CASSLGGQGAYEQYF TGTGCCAGCAGCTTGGGTGGGCAAGGCGCCTACGAGCAGTACTTC
TRBJ2-2 TRBV6-5 . CASSSGLYTGELFF TGTGCCAGCAGTAGCGGTCTTTACACCGGGGAGCTGTTTTTT
TRBJ2-7 TRBV30 TRBD2 CAWRSSGNSYEQYF TGTGCCTGGAGATCTAGCGGGAATAGCTACGAGCAGTACTTC
TRBJ1-1 TRBV10-3 . CAISESGGAGRVNTEAFF TGTGCCATCAGTGAGTCAGGCGGGGCAGGGAGGGTGAACACTGAAGCTTTCTTT
TRBJ2-2 TRBV5-1 . CASSGFGGELFF TGCGCCAGCAGCGGTTTCGGCGGGGAGCTGTTTTTT
TRBJ2-5 TRBV2 . CASSEETGPETQYF TGTGCCAGCAGTGAGGAGACAGGCCCAGAGACCCAGTACTTC
TRBJ2-3 TRBV7-8 TRBD2 CASSHPWRELTDTQYF TGTGCCAGCAGCCACCCTTGGCGGGAGCTCACAGATACGCAGTATTTT
TRBJ2-2 TRBV18 TRBD1 CASSRAGGDTGELFF TGTGCCAGCTCACGAGCAGGGGGCGACACCGGGGAGCTGTTTTTT
TRBJ2-2 TRBV9 . CASSVVGGSNTGELFF TGTGCCAGCAGCGTAGTCGGCGGCTCGAACACCGGGGAGCTGTTTTTT
TRBJ2-7 TRBV5-1 TRBD2 CASSGGLAGVYEQYF TGCGCCAGCAGCGGAGGACTAGCGGGGGTCTACGAGCAGTACTTC
TRBJ2-7 TRBV11-2 . CASSLAQGRYEQYF TGTGCCAGCAGCTTAGCACAGGGGAGGTACGAGCAGTACTTC
TRBJ2-7 TRBV7-2 TRBD2 CASSPQVSGLTYEQYF TGTGCCAGCAGCCCACAGGTTAGCGGGCTTACCTACGAGCAGTACTTC
TRBJ1-2 TRBV27 . CASSLNGVATLANYGYTF TGTGCCAGCAGTTTGAACGGCGTAGCCACTTTAGCTAACTATGGCTACACCTTC
TRBJ2-3 TRBV18 TRBD2 CASSRSSGRSTDTQYF TGTGCCAGCTCACGTTCCAGCGGGAGGTCCACAGATACGCAGTATTTT
TRBJ2-7 TRBV13 TRBD1 CASSSRPGQGGYEQYF TGTGCCAGCAGCTCTCGACCCGGACAGGGAGGCTACGAGCAGTACTTC
TRBJ1-1 TRBV7-9 . CASSLMMAPTEAFF TGTGCCAGCAGCTTGATGATGGCCCCCACTGAAGCTTTCTTT
TRBJ2-7 TRBV19 TRBD1 CASSIGDRTSYEQYF TGTGCCAGTAGTATAGGGGACAGAACCTCCTACGAGCAGTACTTC